These 17 T cell receptor beta chains came from one sample sequenced in a study of Ad26.COV2.S vaccination and SARS-CoV-2 variants. Sequenced by immunoSEQ multiplex PCR; TCRdb stores in-frame clones only, minus some. The repertoire includes 410,000 or so clones, more than 80% of them detected once, and more than 9% sits in the top ten. The treatment here: around 19 received Ad26.COV2.S at low or high dose, single or two shots; about five received placebo; per-sample allocation not given. The study sampled participants on day 63 after the first vaccine or placebo injection. The sequencing used peripheral blood, collected in a trial of Ad26.COV2.S vaccine versus placebo. The receptors here all came from a person between 18 and 59 years old who received the Ad26.COV2.S COVID-19 vaccine or a placebo.

The V gene is TRBV5-1, the J gene TRBJ1-1; D remains ambiguous. The germline V and J ends were trimmed by 4 bases and 1 base, with 8 bases remaining between them. This CDR3 spans 13 amino acids. CDR1 is SGHRS, CDR2 YFSETQ, per germline. CDR3 region: CASSAPGNTEAFF. The CDR3 DNA sequence: TGCGCCAGCAGCGCGCCCGGGAACACTGAAGCTTTCTTT.

The chain employs TRBV4-3 and TRBJ2-7; D uncertain. Per germline, CDR1 LGHNA and CDR2 YSLEER. CDR3 size: 15 residues. With 0 bases removed from V and 2 bases from J, the gap between germline ends came to 11 bases. Written as DNA, the CDR3 is TGCGCCAGCAGCCAAGATCTGCTGGGCCCCTACGAGCAGTACTTC. This translates into CASSQDLLGPYEQYF.

The chain is built from TRBV4-1 and TRBJ2-1; 10 bases are shared with TRBD2. Germline V CDR1 and CDR2: MGHRA, YSYEKL. CDR3 size: 16 residues. J gave up 9 bases and V 0 bases, and 8 bases lay outside the gene matches. CDR3 sequence: CASSQEPGLAPSEQFF. The CDR3 DNA sequence: TGCGCCAGCAGCCAAGAACCGGGACTAGCGCCGAGTGAGCAGTTCTTC.

The chain combines TRBV27 with TRBJ1-5; 9 bases line up with TRBD1. The CDR3 is 15 amino acids. Germline lookup yields CDR1 MNHEY and CDR2 SMNVEV (reference sequence). V was pared by 6 bases and J by 7 bases, with 10 bases of the junction left unmatched. The CDR3 loop reads CASRATGGLVQPQHF. The CDR3 DNA sequence: TGTGCCAGCAGAGCTACAGGGGGCCTCGTGCAGCCCCAGCATTTT.

V usage is TRBV30 and J usage is TRBJ2-6; D is ambiguous. This CDR3 has 13 amino acids. Looked up from germline, CDR1 is GTSNPN and CDR2 is SVGIG (reference sequence). Trimming took 5 bases from V and 0 from J, leaving 5 bases between them. This CDR3 is CAWQVSGANVLTF. The CDR3 region has the DNA TGTGCCTGGCAAGTCTCTGGGGCCAACGTCCTGACTTTC.

This clone was seen once. The V call is TRBV9, the J call TRBJ2-3, with TRBD1 matching 7 bases. The J segment lost 5 bases and the V segment lost 2 bases, leaving 8 bases of the junction unmatched. Germline loops: CDR1 SGDLS, CDR2 YYNGEE. The CDR3 extends over 15 amino acids. CDR3 sequence reads: CASSVGTVSRDTQYF. The DNA of the CDR3 is TGTGCCAGCAGCGTTGGGACAGTAAGTAGAGATACGCAGTATTTT.

Comment on this clone: At one end the junction does not follow the germline gene, possibly because of a read error. For the CDR3, the DNA is TGTGCCAGCGGCCTGCGGGCTAGCTCCTACGAGCAGTGCTTC. This encodes CASGLRASSYEQCF. The chain recombines TRBV6-5 with TRBJ2-7; maybe TRBD2 (5 bases). CDR3 length: 14 residues. In germline, CDR1 is MNHEY, CDR2 SVGAGI.

The chain uses TRBV24-1 and TRBJ2-1, with TRBD1 matching 7 bases. Unmatched junction bases numbered 17, after V lost 1 base and J lost 9 bases. From germline, CDR1 is KGHDR and CDR2 SFDVKD. There are 18 residues in the CDR3. This CDR3 reads CATSDFPFAQTGRIEQFF. The CDR3 coding sequence is TGTGCCACCAGTGATTTCCCATTCGCCCAGACAGGGCGTATTGAGCAGTTCTTC.

V gene TRBV7-2 combines with J gene TRBJ2-7, with 13 bases fitting TRBD2. Germline assignment: CDR1 SGHTA and CDR2 FQGNSA. The V gene end was trimmed by 5 bases and the J gene end by 5 bases; junction bases not matched to a gene: 6. CDR3 length equals 15 residues. CDR3 nucleotide sequence: TGTGCCAGCAGCCCACTAGCGGGAGGGTTCCACGAGCAGTACTTC. Its protein is CASSPLAGGFHEQYF.

The genes are TRBV25-1 and TRBJ2-5, with 11 nucleotides matching TRBD1. The germline V gene encodes CDR1 MGHDK and CDR2 SYGVNS. V shed 10 bases and J 1 base; nucleotides not matched to a gene: 5. This CDR3 comprises 14 residues. The CDR3 sequence: CATLGTGGQETQYF. Here the CDR3 DNA reads TGTGCCACCCTCGGGACAGGGGGCCAAGAGACCCAGTACTTC.

The chain employs TRBV9 and TRBJ2-3; 7 bases fit TRBD2. The CDR3 length is 16 residues. The ends lost 4 bases at V and 6 bases at J; junction bases unmatched: 14. Germline CDR1 and CDR2: SGDLS and YYNGEE. The chain's CDR3 is CASSPQERGLRDTQYF. The CDR3, as DNA: TGTGCCAGCAGCCCCCAGGAGCGGGGCTTGAGGGATACGCAGTATTTT.

The genes are TRBV5-4 and TRBJ1-6; 9 bases are a match to TRBD1. CDR1 is SGHNT, CDR2 YYREEE, per germline (reference sequence). The CDR3 contains 14 residues. Trimming cost V 3 bases and J 9 bases; bases outside gene matches: 4. CDR3 residues: CASSSGQGTSPLHF. The CDR3 bases are TGTGCCAGCAGCTCTGGACAGGGGACTTCACCCCTCCACTTT.

The chain carries TRBV4-1 and TRBJ1-3; maybe TRBD1 (6 bases). Trimming shortened V by 2 bases and J by 4 bases, and 18 bases separated the two germline ends. Germline loops: CDR1 MGHRA, CDR2 YSYEKL. The CDR3 consists of 17 residues. Written as DNA, the CDR3 is TGCGCCAGCAGCCAACCTACACGGGGGGCGTCCGGAAACACCATATATTTT. It yields the protein CASSQPTRGASGNTIYF.

This chain links TRBV28 with TRBJ1-4; no reliable D call. Trimming pared 3 bases from V and 3 bases from J, leaving 8 bases between. Germline loops: CDR1 MDHEN, CDR2 SYDVKM. This CDR3 spans 14 amino acids. CDR3 DNA: TGTGCCAGCAGTTTTTCCGGAGCTAATGAAAAACTGTTTTTT. Protein product: CASSFSGANEKLFF.

V usage is TRBV5-4 and J usage is TRBJ2-1, with 13 bases identical to TRBD2. With 3 bases clipped from V and 0 bases from J, the junction kept 6 bases outside the gene matches. Germline V lookup: CDR1 SGHNT, CDR2 YYREEE (reference sequence). The CDR3 contains 18 residues. The CDR3 here is CASSSGTSGKSSYNEQFF. The CDR3, as DNA: TGTGCCAGCAGCTCAGGGACTAGCGGGAAGAGCTCCTACAATGAGCAGTTCTTC.

The chain is built from TRBV5-8 and TRBJ2-5; D is possibly TRBD1 or TRBD2 (5 bases each). Germline CDR1 SGHTS, CDR2 YDEGEE. V was shortened by 4 bases and J by 3 bases, with 22 bases between the two germline ends. The CDR3 covers 17 residues. The CDR3 here is CASSPGTGVNREETQYF. CDR3 DNA sequence: TGTGCCAGCAGCCCCGGGACGGGTGTGAATCGAGAAGAGACCCAGTACTTC.

This chain connects TRBV24-1 to TRBJ2-4; D remains unclear. The CDR3 is 15 residues long. Germline assignment: CDR1 KGHDR and CDR2 SFDVKD. V was clipped by 1 base and J by 2 bases, with 8 bases between them. This CDR3 is CATSDLPGTKNIQYF. Written as DNA, the CDR3 is TGTGCCACCAGTGATTTACCGGGTACCAAAAACATTCAGTACTTC.